This entry is about one T cell receptor (beta chain). Its cognate antigen is unknown. This sample was included in a study of early T cells in non-severe SARS-CoV-2 infection. Study findings and constraints: The study's VDJdb matching favored anti-spike CD8 responses and missed private and CD4 specificities.

TCRdb redid the calling of the 5' RACE reads with MiXCR, one entry per CDR3 protein. Of more than 20,000 distinct CDR3 sequences listed, 5.5% to 7% were seen once; the top ten hold less than 2.5%. This receptor was identified in an adult who was a healthcare worker with PCR-confirmed SARS-CoV-2 infection or an uninfected control (not recorded which). Sequencing input: whole blood.

CDR3 loop: CASSRGQGTTEAFF. CDR3 sequence (DNA): TGTGCCAGCAGCAGAGGACAGGGGACCACTGAAGCTTTCTTT. V gene TRBV7-6 combines with J gene TRBJ1-1; 9 positions agree with TRBD1. This CDR3 is built from 14 residues. Germline V gives CDR1 SGHVS, CDR2 FNYEAQ. The ends lost 5 bases at V and 4 bases at J; junction bases unmatched: 5.